This TCR beta chain comes out of a study of T cell responses to AZD1222 COVID-19 vaccine. The germline gives CDR1 WNHNN, CDR2 SYGVQD (reference sequence). The CDR3 sequence is 16 residues long. The V and J ends lost 2 bases and 3 bases, in that order; junction bases with no gene match: 7. Sequencing was performed with immunoSEQ multiplex PCR; in TCRdb, only in-frame clones are kept and a portion is missing. The profile shows about 94,000 clones, 90% of them singletons. The receptor's source is an adult in good health. The chain recombines TRBV10-1 with TRBJ2-7; 10 bases align to TRBD1. The sample consisted of peripheral blood, taken on day 0 of AZD1222 vaccination. As DNA, the CDR3 is TGCGCCAGCAGTGAGAGGGACAGGGGATTCCTCTACGAGCAGTACTTC. Its translation is CASSERDRGFLYEQYF.